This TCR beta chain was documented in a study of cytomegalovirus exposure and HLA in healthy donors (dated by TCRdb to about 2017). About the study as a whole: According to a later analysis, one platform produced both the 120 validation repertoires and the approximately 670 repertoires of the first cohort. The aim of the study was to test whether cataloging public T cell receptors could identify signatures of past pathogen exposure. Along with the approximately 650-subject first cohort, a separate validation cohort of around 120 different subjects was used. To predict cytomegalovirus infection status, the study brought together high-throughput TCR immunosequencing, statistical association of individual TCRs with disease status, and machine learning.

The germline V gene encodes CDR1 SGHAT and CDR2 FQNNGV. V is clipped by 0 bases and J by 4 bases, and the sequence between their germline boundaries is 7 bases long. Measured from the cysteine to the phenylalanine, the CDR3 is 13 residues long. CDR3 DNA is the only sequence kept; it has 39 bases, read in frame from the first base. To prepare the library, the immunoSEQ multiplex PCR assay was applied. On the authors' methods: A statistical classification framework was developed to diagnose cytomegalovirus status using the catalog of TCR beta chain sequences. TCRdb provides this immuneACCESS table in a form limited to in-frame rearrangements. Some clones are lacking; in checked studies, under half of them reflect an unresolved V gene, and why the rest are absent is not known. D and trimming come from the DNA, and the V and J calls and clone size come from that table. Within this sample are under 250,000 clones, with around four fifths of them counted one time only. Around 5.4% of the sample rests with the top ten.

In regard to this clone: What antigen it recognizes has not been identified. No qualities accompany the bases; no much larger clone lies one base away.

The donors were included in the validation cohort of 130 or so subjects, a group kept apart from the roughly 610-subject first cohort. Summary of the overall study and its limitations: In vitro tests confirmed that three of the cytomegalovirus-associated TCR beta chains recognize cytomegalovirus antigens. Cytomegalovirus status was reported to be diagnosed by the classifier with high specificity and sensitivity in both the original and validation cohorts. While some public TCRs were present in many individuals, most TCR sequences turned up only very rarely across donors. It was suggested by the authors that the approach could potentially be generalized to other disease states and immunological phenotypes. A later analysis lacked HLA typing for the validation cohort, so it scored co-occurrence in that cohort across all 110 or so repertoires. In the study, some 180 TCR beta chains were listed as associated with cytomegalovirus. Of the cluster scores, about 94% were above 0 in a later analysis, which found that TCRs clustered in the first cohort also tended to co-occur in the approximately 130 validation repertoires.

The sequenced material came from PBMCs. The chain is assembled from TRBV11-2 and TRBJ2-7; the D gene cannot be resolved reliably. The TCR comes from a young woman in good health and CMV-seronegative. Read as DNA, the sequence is TGTGCCAGCAGCTTAGAACGACCATACGAGCAGTACTTC. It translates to CASSLERPYEQYF.